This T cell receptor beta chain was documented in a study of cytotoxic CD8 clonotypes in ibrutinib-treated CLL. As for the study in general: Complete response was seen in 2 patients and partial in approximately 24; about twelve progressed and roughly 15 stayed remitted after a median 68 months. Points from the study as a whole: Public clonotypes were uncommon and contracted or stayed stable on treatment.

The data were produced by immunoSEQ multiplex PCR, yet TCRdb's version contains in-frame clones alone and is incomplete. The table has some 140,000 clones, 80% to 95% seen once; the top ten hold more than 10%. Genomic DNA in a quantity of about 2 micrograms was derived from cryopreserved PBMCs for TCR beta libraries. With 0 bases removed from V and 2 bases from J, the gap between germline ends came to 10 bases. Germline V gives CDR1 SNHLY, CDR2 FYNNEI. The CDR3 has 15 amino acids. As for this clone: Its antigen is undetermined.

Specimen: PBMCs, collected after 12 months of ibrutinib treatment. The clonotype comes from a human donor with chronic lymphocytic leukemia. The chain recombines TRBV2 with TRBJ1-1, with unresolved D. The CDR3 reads CASSEAEATNTEAFF. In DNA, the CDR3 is TGTGCCAGCAGTGAAGCTGAAGCGACTAACACTGAAGCTTTCTTT.